What follows is one T cell receptor (beta chain) and its context. The sample is drawn from a study of blood T cell repertoires in COVID-19. V shed 5 bases and J shed 2 bases, with 9 bases lying between them. The CDR3 sequence is 13 residues long. Measured with immunoSEQ multiplex PCR; TCRdb has only the in-frame clones, and not every one. The sample has 230,000 or so clones, roughly 84% seen once. The TCR sequence derives from a middle-aged man who had recovered from COVID-19. The chain is built from TRBV12-3 or TRBV12-4 and TRBJ1-1; D call uncertain. Sequencing used peripheral blood. The CDR3 loop is CASSTDTNTEAFF. Here the CDR3 DNA reads TGTGCCAGCAGTACCGATACAAACACTGAAGCTTTCTTT.